Listed below are T cell receptor beta chains from one sample, sequenced in a study of shared clonotypes between healthy human individuals. The protocol was immunoSEQ multiplex PCR, while the TCRdb copy is restricted to in-frame clones and leaves out a portion. The sample contains about 2.4 million clones, 80% to 95% of which appear only once. The sample taken for sequencing was naive CD4+ T cells from PBMCs. These receptors were collected from a young man in good health. Some clones in this sample may be carry-over from other donors' samples. Both conserved end residues are part of each CDR3. Fields, in order: clone size, D gene, CDR3 length, J gene, V gene, CDR3 DNA, CDR3 protein. D genes are given only for firm matches. The size field is filled for only some rows; it gives once, few, many or a size class.

>-|-|12|TRBJ2-5|TRBV11-1
TGTGCCAGCAGCGTATACATGGAGACCCAGTACTTC
CASSVYMETQYF
>once|TRBD1|14|TRBJ2-7|TRBV7-8
TGTGCCAGCAGCCGCGGGACAGGGTACTACGAGCAGTACTTC
CASSRGTGYYEQYF
>-|TRBD1|16|TRBJ2-5|TRBV2
TGTGCCAGCGGGGGGACCCGGGGACAGGGGGAAGAGACCCAGTACTTC
CASGGTRGQGEETQYF
>-|-|15|TRBJ2-7|TRBV6-1
TGTGCCAGCAACGCCCGGTGGGGGAGCTCCTACGAGCAGTACTTC
CASNARWGSSYEQYF
>-|TRBD1|14|TRBJ1-2|TRBV28
TGTGCCAGCAGTTTGGGGCCCAGGGGGACTGGCTACACCTTC
CASSLGPRGTGYTF
>once|TRBD1|13|TRBJ1-2|TRBV6-6
TGTGCCAGCAGTTACCCGGGACAGCTAGGCTACACCTTC
CASSYPGQLGYTF
>-|TRBD2|14|TRBJ2-7|TRBV5-1
TGCGCCAGCAGCTTCGGACTAGCGGGAATCGAGCAGTACTTC
CASSFGLAGIEQYF
>-|-|13|TRBJ1-1|TRBV1
TGCACCAGCAGCCAAGACTGGGACACTGAAGCTTTCTTT
CTSSQDWDTEAFF
>-|TRBD1|15|TRBJ1-4|TRBV28
TGTGCCAGCAGTCCGCCGGGACAGATGAATGAAAAACTGTTTTTT
CASSPPGQMNEKLFF
>-|-|17|TRBJ1-4|TRBV6-4
TGTGCCAGCAGTGACCCTCGCGACGGGAATTATCTTGAAAAACTGTTTTTT
CASSDPRDGNYLEKLFF
>-|TRBD2|15|TRBJ2-7|TRBV6-8
TGTGCCAGCAGTCACTTAGCGGGAGGGCCGCCTGGGCAGTACTTC
CASSHLAGGPPGQYF
>-|-|12|TRBJ2-7|TRBV5-6
TGTGCCAGCAGCTTGGTTGGTTACGAGCAGTACTTC
CASSLVGYEQYF
>-|TRBD1|16|TRBJ2-2|TRBV6-6
TGTGCCAGCAGTACGGACAGGGCCGCGAACACCGGGGAGCTGTTTTTT
CASSTDRAANTGELFF
>-|TRBD2|13|TRBJ2-7|TRBV6-4
TGTGCCAGCACTCCGGGGGGGTCCTACGAGCAGTACTTC
CASTPGGSYEQYF
>-|-|16|TRBJ1-3|TRBV7-6
TGTGCCAGCAGCATCCGGGACACCTTCTCTGGAAACACCATATATTTT
CASSIRDTFSGNTIYF
>-|TRBD1|14|TRBJ2-7|TRBV18
TGTGCCAGCTCACCTGGACAGGGGAGCGGCGAGCAGTACTTC
CASSPGQGSGEQYF
>few|TRBD1|13|TRBJ2-7|TRBV10-3
TGTGCCATCAGGGACAGGACTCAGGGCGAGCAGTACTTC
CAIRDRTQGEQYF
>-|-|12|TRBJ1-1|TRBV28
TGTGCCAGCAGCCTACGGGACACCGGTTCTTTCTTT
CASSLRDTGSFF
>-|TRBD2|14|TRBJ2-1|TRBV28
TGTGCCAGCGTTTGGGTAGCGGGAAGCAATGAGCAGTTCTTC
CASVWVAGSNEQFF
>-|TRBD2|14|TRBJ2-3|TRBV19
TGTGCCAGTACCCCGGGGAGGGAGAGAGATACGCAGTATTTT
CASTPGRERDTQYF
>-|TRBD1|16|TRBJ2-2|TRBV7-3
TGTGCCAGCAGCTCCTACGGGACAGTTAACACCGGGGAGCTGTTTTTT
CASSSYGTVNTGELFF
>-|-|14|TRBJ2-3|TRBV5-4
TGTGCCACCAGGTGGGCAAGGATCACAGATACGCAGTATTTT
CATRWARITDTQYF
>-|TRBD1|16|TRBJ2-2|TRBV4-1
TGCGCCAGCAGCCTTCCCGGGACAGGCGTGGCCGGGGAGCTGTTTTTT
CASSLPGTGVAGELFF
>-|TRBD1|15|TRBJ1-6|TRBV30
TGTGCCTGGAGTGTACCCGGACAGGGGAGTTCACCCCTCCACTTT
CAWSVPGQGSSPLHF
>-|-|16|TRBJ2-1|TRBV9
TGTGCCAGCAGCGTTGGCCAGCGGGCGCACATCAATGAGCAGTTCTTC
CASSVGQRAHINEQFF
>-|TRBD2|18|TRBJ2-1|TRBV28
TGTGCCAGCAGTTTCTTCCCGACTAGCGGGAAAAGCTACAATGAGCAGTTCTTC
CASSFFPTSGKSYNEQFF
>-|-|14|TRBJ2-3|TRBV5-8
TGTGCCAGCTTCCGGGGAATAATCGCAGATACGCAGTATTTT
CASFRGIIADTQYF
>-|-|13|TRBJ2-7|TRBV7-3
TGTGCCAGCAGCTTAAGGGCGTCAGGCCAGCAGTACTTC
CASSLRASGQQYF
>-|-|11|TRBJ2-7|TRBV6-1
TGTGCCAGCAGTGAGGGTTACCAGCAGTACTTC
CASSEGYQQYF
>once|TRBD2|18|TRBJ2-1|TRBV5-1
TGCGCCAGCAGCCTTTTATCAATCGGGTTCCCGGGAGGCAATGAGCAGTTCTTC
CASSLLSIGFPGGNEQFF
>-|-|14|TRBJ1-1|TRBV5-1
TGCGCCAGCAGCTTTTCCAGCCTGAACACTGAAGCTTTCTTT
CASSFSSLNTEAFF
>-|-|14|TRBJ2-7|TRBV7-6
TGTGCCAGCAGCTTAGATGAGACTAGTAACGAGCAGTACTTC
CASSLDETSNEQYF
>-|-|14|TRBJ1-2|TRBV6-1
TGTGCCAGCAGTGAAGCGCTGGGGCTCGGTGGCTACACCTTC
CASSEALGLGGYTF
>-|-|14|TRBJ1-2|TRBV5-1
TGCGCCAGCAGCTTGGAGGGGACCTCAAATGGCTACACCTTC
CASSLEGTSNGYTF
>-|-|13|TRBJ2-1|TRBV6-1
TGTGCCAGCGGGCTTGGCGAGGCTAATGAGCAGTTCTTC
CASGLGEANEQFF
>-|TRBD1|14|TRBJ2-1|TRBV5-4
TGTGCCAGCAGCCCAGGACAGGGGCCAGGGGAGCAGTTCTTC
CASSPGQGPGEQFF
>-|-|14|TRBJ1-1|TRBV27
TGTGCCAGCAGTCCGGGGGTTAGGGGAGCTGAAGCTTTCTTT
CASSPGVRGAEAFF
>-|TRBD1|14|TRBJ1-2|TRBV9
TGTGCCAGCAGCGCGCATCAGGGGGCTGGGGGCTACACCTTC
CASSAHQGAGGYTF
>-|-|13|TRBJ2-1|TRBV6-5
TGTGCCAGCAGTTACTCATCCTACAATGAGCAGTTCTTC
CASSYSSYNEQFF
>-|-|14|TRBJ1-5|TRBV25-1
TGTGCCAGCAGTGATTCAGTTGGACACGGTGCCCAGCATTTT
CASSDSVGHGAQHF
>-|-|16|TRBJ2-3|TRBV10-3
TGTGCCATCAGTCGGGGCCCAGGGTTAGTAGAAGATACGCAGTATTTT
CAISRGPGLVEDTQYF
>-|TRBD2|13|TRBJ2-2|TRBV6-5
TGTGCCAGCGGAAGCGGGAGAACCGGGGAGCTGTTTTTT
CASGSGRTGELFF
>-|TRBD1|16|TRBJ2-3|TRBV9
TGTGCCAGCAGCGCCGGACAGGGGGTGGTGACAGATACGCAGTATTTT
CASSAGQGVVTDTQYF
>-|-|15|TRBJ2-7|TRBV9
TGTGCCAGCAGCGTAGGAGCGGTGAGCTCCTACGAGCAGTACTTC
CASSVGAVSSYEQYF
>-|-|15|TRBJ1-2|TRBV7-9
TGTGCCAGCAGCTTATCTTCAGGGCTTAACTATGGCTACACCTTC
CASSLSSGLNYGYTF
>-|TRBD1|13|TRBJ2-7|TRBV11-2
TGTGCCAGCAGCCGAACCTACAGGGGAGAGCAGTACTTC
CASSRTYRGEQYF
>-|-|14|TRBJ2-5|TRBV5-1
TGCGCCAGCAGCTTGGCCTCAATAAAAGAGACCCAGTACTTC
CASSLASIKETQYF
>-|-|14|TRBJ1-1|TRBV18
TGTGCCAGCTCTCAATATGGGACGAACACTGAAGCTTTCTTT
CASSQYGTNTEAFF
>-|-|13|TRBJ1-5|TRBV2
TGTGCCAGCGGGGGAGGTCTGAATCAGCCCCAGCATTTT
CASGGGLNQPQHF
>-|-|16|TRBJ1-3|TRBV19
TGTGCCAGTAGTAAAGGCCGCCGGGGCGTTGGAAACACCATATATTTT
CASSKGRRGVGNTIYF
>-|TRBD1|18|TRBJ2-3|TRBV5-1
TGCGCCAGCAGCTTGCTTGGACAGGGGAATACGAGGGGAGATACGCAGTATTTT
CASSLLGQGNTRGDTQYF
>-|TRBD2|16|TRBJ2-1|TRBV7-3
TGTGCCAGCAGCTCCCCCGGGACTAGCGGGACCAATGAGCAGTTCTTC
CASSSPGTSGTNEQFF
>-|-|13|TRBJ2-3|TRBV5-1
TGCGCCAGCAGCCTGGAGGGCGTAGATACGCAGTATTTT
CASSLEGVDTQYF
>-|TRBD1|15|TRBJ1-2|TRBV2
TGTGCCAGCAATAGAAGGACAGGGGAGAAAGGCGGCTACACCTTC
CASNRRTGEKGGYTF
>-|-|15|TRBJ1-1|TRBV28
TGTGCCAGCAGTTTCAGGATCGGGTTGAGGGCGAAAGCTTTCTTT
CASSFRIGLRAKAFF
>once|TRBD2|14|TRBJ2-3|TRBV15
TGTGCCACCAGCAGGGAGAGGCGGGGGGATACGCAGTATTTT
CATSRERRGDTQYF
>-|-|12|TRBJ2-5|TRBV11-2
TGTGCCAGCTCAGGGGCCCAAGAGACCCAGTACTTC
CASSGAQETQYF
>-|TRBD1|19|TRBJ2-6|TRBV30
TGTGCCTGGAGTGTACTGGGACAGGCCTCGAGCTCTGGGGCCAACGTCCTGACTTTC
CAWSVLGQASSSGANVLTF
>-|-|15|TRBJ2-1|TRBV4-2
TGTGCCAGCAGCCAAACCCGGACAGTCTACAATGAGCAGTTCTTC
CASSQTRTVYNEQFF